The next 10 T cell receptor beta chains were all read from a single sample in a study of cytomegalovirus exposure and HLA in healthy donors. TCRdb keeps only in-frame clones here, not all; method: immunoSEQ multiplex PCR. Among fewer than 100,000 clones listed, approximately 95% were seen once. Sequenced material: PBMCs. The receptors here all came from a woman aged 18-30 years in good health and CMV-seronegative.

The chain combines TRBV11-3 with TRBJ2-2; 9 bases map to TRBD2. The CDR3 sequence is 17 residues long. Germline V gives CDR1 SGHNT, CDR2 YENEEA. V lost 1 base to trimming and J lost 6 bases; unmatched junction nucleotides: 9. The CDR3 sequence: CASSLGVAGGFSGELFF. The CDR3 region has the DNA TGTGCCAGCAGCTTAGGAGTCGCGGGAGGGTTTTCCGGGGAGCTGTTTTTT.

This rearrangement joins TRBV7-9 to TRBJ2-7; a possible D gene is TRBD2 (5 bases). This CDR3 region has 14 residues. The V gene's germline CDR1 is SEHNR and CDR2 FQNEAQ (reference sequence). The V end lost 3 bases, the J end lost 2 bases, and 11 bases lay between the germline ends. CDR3 amino acids: CASSFREGAYEQYF. In nucleotides, the CDR3 is TGTGCCAGCAGCTTCCGGGAAGGAGCCTACGAGCAGTACTTC.

This clone was counted between two and nine times. The genes are TRBV2 and TRBJ1-2, with D unresolved. The CDR3 has 12 residues. V was cut by 7 bases and J by 6 bases, with 12 bases left in between. Per germline, CDR1 SNHLY and CDR2 FYNNEI. CDR3 residues: CASTSALDGYTF. CDR3 DNA: TGTGCCAGCACGAGTGCTCTAGATGGCTACACCTTC.

The chain has TRBV6-6 and TRBJ2-3, with 9 bases that match TRBD2. The CDR3 has 15 amino acids. Germline CDR1 reads MNHNY; CDR2 reads SVGAGI (reference sequence). V shed 2 bases and J 7 bases; nucleotides not matched to a gene: 7. In DNA, the CDR3 is TGTGCCAGCAGTTACCCTAGCGGGACGTCGCATACGCAGTATTTT. This codes for CASSYPSGTSHTQYF.

This chain connects TRBV2 to TRBJ2-1; D may be TRBD1 (5 bases). With 7 bases removed from V and 7 bases from J, the gap between germline ends came to 11 bases. This CDR3 region has 12 residues. The germline gives CDR1 SNHLY, CDR2 FYNNEI. CDR3 region: CASIQGYNEQFF. CDR3 coding DNA: TGTGCCAGCATCCAGGGTTATAATGAGCAGTTCTTC.

The V and J genes are TRBV6-4 and TRBJ1-1; D remains ambiguous. This CDR3 is 13 amino acids long. Germline loops: CDR1 MRHNA, CDR2 SNTAGT. V was pared by 4 bases and J by 8 bases, with 14 bases between. The CDR3, as DNA: TGTGCCAGCAGTGTCGGACTTGGCCGGGAAGCTTTCTTT. Amino acids: CASSVGLGREAFF.

The chain joins TRBV30 to TRBJ1-6; 7 nucleotides agree with TRBD1. This CDR3 is built from 16 residues. V lost 2 bases to trimming and J lost 9 bases; unmatched junction nucleotides: 13. The germline V gene has CDR1 GTSNPN and CDR2 SVGIG (reference sequence). In nucleotides, the CDR3 is TGTGCCTGGAGTTCGCCCCCGACAGGGTTGGGTTCACCCCTCCACTTT. The encoded protein is CAWSSPPTGLGSPLHF. The full variable domain, rest sourced from reference TRBV30 and TRBJ1-6, is SQTIHQWPATLVQPVGSPLSLECTVEGTSNPNLYWYRQAAGRGLQLLFYSVGIGQISSEVPQNLSASRPQDRQFILSSKKLLLSDSGFYLCAWSSPPTGLGSPLHFGNGTRLTVT.

The CDR3 is CAVKTTASYEQYF. CDR3 coding DNA: TGTGCCGTCAAGACCACAGCATCCTACGAGCAGTACTTC. This chain links TRBV6-1 with TRBJ2-7; D is ambiguous. The CDR3 sequence is 13 residues long. V was shortened by 11 bases and J by 1 base, with 15 bases between the two germline ends. The germline CDR1 and CDR2 sequences are MNHNS and SASEGT.

CDR3 sequence reads: CASSSRGQGAYEQYF. The CDR3 bases are TGTGCCAGCAGCTCTAGAGGACAGGGGGCGTACGAGCAGTACTTC. This chain links TRBV11-3 with TRBJ2-7, with 11 bases aligning to TRBD1. This CDR3 is built from 15 residues. CDR1 and CDR2 from the germline V gene are SGHNT and YENEEA. V lost 4 bases and J lost 4; bases outside the gene matches: 6.

In DNA form, the CDR3 reads TGTGCCACCCAGGGGTCTATGAATGAAAAACTGTTTTTT. Translation: CATQGSMNEKLFF. The chain has TRBV15 and TRBJ1-4; weak D call: TRBD1 (6 bases). V gave up 8 bases and J gave up 5 bases, with 12 bases separating them. The length of the CDR3 is 13 residues. From germline, CDR1 is LNHNV and CDR2 YYDKDF (reference sequence). The whole variable domain, remainder taken from reference TRBV15 and TRBJ1-4, is DAMVIQNPRYQVTQFGKPVTLSCSQTLNHNVMYWYQQKSSQAPKLLFHYYDKDFNNEADTPDNFQSRRPNTSFCFLDIRSPGLGDTAMYLCATQGSMNEKLFFGSGTQLSVL.